The T cell receptor beta chain under discussion was sequenced for a study of cytomegalovirus exposure and HLA in healthy donors. This clone was seen just once. Assay used: immunoSEQ multiplex PCR; TCRdb lists only in-frame clones, some missing. There are 80,000 to 90,000 clones in the sample; 95% to 97% occur only once, and less than 0.8% lies in the top ten. This CDR3 has 11 amino acids. CDR1 is SNHLY and CDR2 is FYNNEI in the germline V gene. V was pared by 10 bases and J by 7 bases, with 11 bases between. This chain connects TRBV2 to TRBJ2-1; perhaps TRBD1 as D (6 bases). The sample comprised PBMCs. The sequence derives from a man aged 18-30 years in good health and CMV-seronegative. CDR3 sequence: CANVQGNEQFF. Written as DNA, the CDR3 is TGTGCCAATGTACAGGGTAATGAGCAGTTCTTC. Full variable domain (missing parts from reference TRBV2 and TRBJ2-1): EPEVTQTPSHQVTQMGQEVILRCVPISNHLYFYWYRQILGQKVEFLVSFYNNEISEKSEIFDDQFSVERPDGSNFTLKIRSTKLEDSAMYFCANVQGNEQFFGPGTRLTVL.